This TCR beta chain stems from a study of blood T cell repertoires in COVID-19. Study background: Sources were T cells, B-cell-depleted T cells, or PBMCs; the material itself was cDNA or gDNA.

The V gene's germline CDR1 is MNHEY and CDR2 SVGAGI. Between the trimmed V and J ends, which lost 8 bases and 7 bases, there was a span of 12 bases. The CDR3 has 12 amino acids. This study enrolled people aged roughly 18 to 90 from about two dozen US geographic areas. Exposed participants encountered a COVID-19 case during the 2 weeks preceding study entry. Original processing methods: Reference gene primers were amplified, and this amplification served to estimate nucleated cell counts. Sequenced by immunoSEQ multiplex PCR; TCRdb stores in-frame clones only, minus some. V, J and clone size reflect that table, while D and trimming were determined from the DNA. The table lists roughly 190,000 clones, 80% to 85% of them singletons, with roughly 3.1% in the top ten.

Sequencing input: PBMCs or T cells enriched from blood (not recorded which). This TCR derives from a woman aged 25 to 39 who had been exposed to COVID-19. V gene TRBV6-5 combines with J gene TRBJ1-5, with D perhaps matching TRBD1 (5 bases). In nucleotides, the CDR3 is TGTGCCAGCCGGGGGATCAACCAGCCCCAGCATTTT. Translated, it gives CASRGINQPQHF.